The text below deals with one T cell receptor (beta chain). This clone has a count of ten or more. Its specific antigen is unknown. Base-call qualities are not available, and no considerably larger clone is one nucleotide away. Via the germline V gene, CDR1 is MDHEN and CDR2 SYDVKM. Including cysteine and phenylalanine, the CDR3 has 15 amino acids. Here the CDR3 DNA is all that survives: 45 bases in frame from base 1. Trimming removed 2 bases from V and 7 bases from J, leaving 17 bases between the germline ends. Patients with autoimmune disease history or receiving systemic immunosuppression were excluded from the trial. Peripheral blood for TCR sequencing was collected from all dose cohorts at baseline, on cycle 4 day 1, and on cycle 7 day 1. Samples came from an open-label, multicenter, first-in-human phase I dose-escalation trial of ivuxolimab. Adults with locally advanced or metastatic melanoma, renal cell carcinoma, hepatocellular carcinoma or head and neck squamous cell carcinoma were enrolled in the trial. Before TCR sequencing, CD4+ T cells and CD8+ T cells were sorted from peripheral blood as separate populations.

This entry is derived from a study of OX40 agonist ivuxolimab in advanced cancers. Broadly, across the study: Ivuxolimab, which targeted the costimulatory receptor OX40 (CD134), was an agonistic, fully human IgG2 monoclonal antibody. Intravenous ivuxolimab was administered to patients every 2 weeks at six dose levels: 0.01, 0.1, 0.3, 1.5, 3 and 10 mg/kg. Of the roughly 54 patients in dose escalation, about 20 had hepatocellular carcinoma, approximately 15 had melanoma, 9 had renal cell carcinoma and 9 had head and neck cancer. In the dose-escalation cohort, 65% to 90% of patients were male, and the mean age was around 60 years, with a range of roughly 23 to 85. Prior anti-PD-1, anti-PD-L1 or anti-CTLA-4 therapy was permitted, and checkpoint inhibitors had been received by under 50% of dose-escalation patients. Three dose-escalation patients achieved partial responses, one with hepatocellular carcinoma and two with cutaneous melanoma. Peripheral TCRbeta sequencing aimed to test whether ivuxolimab altered TCR sequence diversity and caused clonal T-cell expansion. The paper covers the monotherapy dose-escalation part of the phase I ivuxolimab trial, which included N of about 51 patients.

Genomic DNA was isolated from the sorted cells so that the TCRbeta CDR3 region could be sequenced. The immunoSEQ Assay was used to sequence the TCRbeta CDR3 regions. In TCRdb, the immuneACCESS table is reduced to in-frame sequences with V and J assigned. These tables do not hold every clone; where another copy was compared, an unresolved V gene accounts for under half, and the others remain unexplained. For this sample there are 60,000 or so clones; 80% to 90% appear just once. The ten largest clones add up to 4.7% of the sample. Broad study findings and their caveats: At doses of 0.1 to 3.0 mg/kg, clonal expansion of both CD4+ and CD8+ T cells in blood was seen between baseline and week 6. Low levels of normalized T-cell clonal expansion were also shown by some nonresponding patients. The antigen specificity of the clonally expanded peripheral T cells was not determined. After ivuxolimab, CD8+ T cells had more expanded clones than CD4+ T cells on average. In the 0.1-3.0 mg/kg groups, partial responders had among the lowest normalized peripheral clonal expansion, particularly in CD8+ T cells.

In this chain, TRBV28 is recombined with TRBJ1-2; the D segment cannot be called with confidence. The sequenced sample was CD4+ or CD8+ T cells sorted from blood, obtained in a trial of the OX40 agonist ivuxolimab. The receptor's source is an adult with an advanced solid tumor such as melanoma, head and neck, liver or kidney cancer. The DNA sequence is as follows: TGTGCCAGCAGTTTAAATCGAGGCGTAGATGGTGGCTACACCTTC. Its coded protein is CASSLNRGVDGGYTF.